This T cell receptor (beta chain) was found in a study of CD8 T cells in Susac syndrome. This CDR3 has 12 amino acids. V was shortened by 4 bases and J by 5 bases, with 8 bases between the two germline ends. The germline V gene has CDR1 MGHDK and CDR2 SYGVNS. From blood CD8+ and CD4+ T cells, TCR beta sequences were generated. It was with random hexamers that 0.5 to 1 ug RNA was reverse transcribed. A multiplex approach, immunoSEQ multiplex PCR, amplified TCR beta CDR3 across 54 Vbeta and 13 Jbeta. Each CDR3 protein is one row after TCRdb ran MiXCR on the immunoSEQ multiplex PCR reads. This table holds around 200,000 distinct CDR3 sequences, roughly 94% found once.

This TCR was recovered from a human donor with multiple sclerosis. Sequenced material: CD4+ T cells from PBMCs. This chain connects TRBV25-1 to TRBJ1-2; possibly TRBD1 for D (5 bases). CDR3 protein: CASSVGGYGYTF. CDR3 nucleotides: TGTGCCAGCAGTGTGGGGGGGTATGGCTACACCTTC.